This entry features one TCR beta chain sequence. Its antigen is still unknown. The entry originates in a study of cytomegalovirus exposure and HLA in healthy donors. This CDR3 has 14 amino acids. The V gene's germline CDR1 is LNHDA and CDR2 SQIVND (reference sequence). The V and J ends lost 6 bases and 9 bases, in that order; junction bases with no gene match: 10. PCR involved 60 Vbeta and 13 Jbeta primers. Clones were sequenced by immunoSEQ multiplex PCR, and TCRdb holds only the in-frame ones, with some missing. The table lists approximately 110,000 clones. Regarding the study as a whole: Common viral pathogens were later found to be apparently linked to several of the most significant clusters. Later analysis identified a missense DCLRE1C variant that was linked to TCR beta V- and J-gene trimming. Researchers reported from a later analysis that most CMV-associated TCR beta chains appeared HLA-restricted. A later analysis showed HLA-associated TCR beta chains outstripping equally common others in clonal expansion.

The rearrangement uses TRBV19 and TRBJ2-7, with 11 bases lining up with TRBD1. The sequencing sample was made of PBMCs. This clonotype originated in a man aged 45-65 years in good health and CMV-seronegative. CDR3 region: CASRTGTGGQVQYF. In DNA, the CDR3 is TGTGCCAGTAGGACCGGGACAGGGGGACAAGTGCAGTACTTC. Supplemented by reference TRBV19 and TRBJ2-7, the full variable domain reads DGGITQSPKYLFRKEGQNVTLSCEQNLNHDAMYWYRQDPGQGLRLIYYSQIVNDFQKGDIAEGYSVSREKKESFPLTVTSAQKNPTAFYLCASRTGTGGQVQYFGPGTRLTVT.